The next 13 T cell receptor beta chains were all read from a single sample in a study of cytomegalovirus exposure and HLA in healthy donors. Primers included in the PCR were 60 Vbeta and 13 Jbeta primers. Some clones are missing from TCRdb's copy, which holds only in-frame ones; the method was immunoSEQ multiplex PCR. Of 85,000 to 100,000 clones in the sample, under 65% are singletons; the top ten hold approximately 3%. Material for sequencing was PBMCs. All receptors derive from a man in his 60s in good health and CMV-seronegative.

The chain combines TRBV30 with TRBJ1-5; D is uncertain. Germline V CDR1 and CDR2: GTSNPN, SVGIG (reference sequence). This CDR3 contains 13 residues. Trimming left V 5 bases short and J 0 bases short, with 8 bases between. The CDR3 DNA reads as TGTGCCTGGGTGGACTATAGCAATCAGCCCCAGCATTTT. Residues: CAWVDYSNQPQHF. Based on the CDR3 plus reference TRBV30 and TRBJ1-5, the full variable domain is SQTIHQWPATLVQPVGSPLSLECTVEGTSNPNLYWYRQAAGRGLQLLFYSVGIGQISSEVPQNLSASRPQDRQFILSSKKLLLSDSGFYLCAWVDYSNQPQHFGDGTRLSIL.

This clone was detected only once. This sequence joins TRBV7-9 and TRBJ2-2; 10 positions match TRBD2. Germline assignment: CDR1 SEHNR and CDR2 FQNEAQ (reference sequence). V was clipped by 8 bases and J by 4 bases; unmatched bases: 7. The CDR3 contains 15 residues. The CDR3 sequence is CASGGQRGGTGELFF. CDR3 DNA: TGTGCCAGCGGAGGCCAGCGGGGGGGCACCGGGGAGCTGTTTTTT.

This clone was found a few times. This rearrangement joins TRBV5-6 to TRBJ2-3, with TRBD2 identical over 7 bases. The CDR3 is 17 amino acids. With 0 bases clipped from V and 0 bases from J, the junction kept 7 bases outside the gene matches. Germline V gives CDR1 SGHDT, CDR2 YYEEEE. The CDR3: CASSLADSGKSTDTQYF. In DNA, the CDR3 is TGTGCCAGCAGCTTGGCCGACAGCGGGAAAAGCACAGATACGCAGTATTTT.

In this sample, this clone turned up a few times. Other DNA sequences from this sample encode an identical CDR3 as well. This sequence joins TRBV6-1 and TRBJ1-1, with a tentative D call TRBD1 (5 bases). This CDR3 region has 13 residues. Trimming left V 3 bases short and J 1 base short, with 6 bases between. Germline CDR1 MNHNS, CDR2 SASEGT. CDR3 nucleotides: TGTGCCAGCAGTGATGGACAGAACACTGAAGCTTTCTTT. It specifies CASSDGQNTEAFF.

The rearrangement uses TRBV9 and TRBJ2-2; D possibly corresponds to TRBD2 (5 bases). Deletions cut 1 base from V and 0 bases from J, with 7 bases between. The CDR3 is 15 amino acids. Germline CDR1 reads SGDLS; CDR2 reads YYNGEE. Written as DNA, the CDR3 is TGTGCCAGCAGCGTAACTAGTTCGAACACCGGGGAGCTGTTTTTT. This sequence encodes CASSVTSSNTGELFF.

The chain joins TRBV5-1 to TRBJ2-3; tentatively, D is TRBD2 (5 bases). The CDR3 is 12 amino acids. Trimming removed 0 bases at V and 6 bases at J, with 5 bases between. CDR1 and CDR2 (germline): SGHRS, YFSETQ. CDR3 sequence (DNA): TGCGCCAGCAGCTTGGGCGGGGATACGCAGTATTTT. Amino acids: CASSLGGDTQYF.

This clone was counted once. Sequence at one end of the junction differs from germline and may be a read error. The genes are TRBV7-2 and TRBJ1-1; D is perhaps TRBD1 (6 bases). Germline CDR1 is SGHTA and CDR2 is FQGNSA. CDR3 length: 12 amino acids. The CDR3 nucleotides are TGTGCCAGCAGTTACAGGGAAACTGAGGCTTTCTTT. Translated: CASSYRETEAFF.

The chain couples TRBV4-1 to TRBJ2-3; maybe TRBD1 (6 bases). The CDR3 has 15 amino acids. Trimming removed 1 base from V and 3 bases from J, with 11 bases in between. CDR1 and CDR2 (germline): MGHRA, YSYEKL. In nucleotides, the CDR3 is TGCGCCAGCAGCCAAGGTTGGGACAAAACAGATACGCAGTATTTT. It yields the protein CASSQGWDKTDTQYF.

CDR3 coding DNA: TGTGCCTGGAGTGTCTGGGGCGCCGGCTCCTACAATGAGCAGTTCTTC. This sequence encodes CAWSVWGAGSYNEQFF. The V call is TRBV30, the J call TRBJ2-1; the D gene is possibly TRBD1 (5 bases). Germline CDR1 and CDR2: GTSNPN and SVGIG (reference sequence). Deletions cut 0 bases from V and 0 bases from J, with 12 bases between. The CDR3 runs to 16 residues. Together with reference TRBV30 and TRBJ2-1, the CDR3 gives the full variable domain: SQTIHQWPATLVQPVGSPLSLECTVEGTSNPNLYWYRQAAGRGLQLLFYSVGIGQISSEVPQNLSASRPQDRQFILSSKKLLLSDSGFYLCAWSVWGAGSYNEQFFGPGTRLTVL.

CDR3 nucleotide sequence: TGTGCCAGCAGCTCTGGGACAGGGAGGACCTACGAGCAGTACTTC. Amino acid sequence: CASSSGTGRTYEQYF. The V and J genes are TRBV5-4 and TRBJ2-5, with TRBD1 matching 9 bases. The end of the DNA fits TRBJ2-7 better, so the J call may be wrong. This CDR3 contains 15 residues. Per the germline V gene, CDR1 is SGHNT and CDR2 is YYREEE (reference sequence).

This clone was observed a single time. The chain combines TRBV5-4 with TRBJ1-3; no definite D call. V was cut by 4 bases and J by 1 base, with 9 bases left in between. The CDR3 is made up of 14 amino acids. CDR1 SGHNT and CDR2 YYREEE come from the germline V gene (reference sequence). This CDR3 reads CASSGRDSGNTIYF. The CDR3 region has the DNA TGTGCCAGCAGCGGGAGGGATTCTGGAAACACCATATATTTT. Variable domain in full (rest from reference TRBV5-4 and TRBJ1-3): ETGVTQSPTHLIKTRGQQVTLRCSSQSGHNTVSWYQQALGQGPQFIFQYYREEENGRGNFPPRFSGLQFPNYSSELNVNALELDDSALYLCASSGRDSGNTIYFGEGSWLTVV.

In this sample, this clone turned up a few times. The rearrangement links TRBV4-1 to TRBJ2-2; 10 bases line up with TRBD2. Losses at the gene ends were 0 bases for V and 3 bases for J; bases not matched to a gene: 4. Germline V gives CDR1 MGHRA, CDR2 YSYEKL. There are 17 residues in the CDR3. The CDR3 DNA reads TGCGCCAGCAGCCAAGATGAGCGGGGGGGTTACACCGGGGAGCTGTTTTTT. Its protein product is CASSQDERGGYTGELFF.

The chain uses TRBV7-9 and TRBJ2-7; weak D call: TRBD1 (6 bases). Germline V lookup: CDR1 SEHNR, CDR2 FQNEAQ (reference sequence). This CDR3 comprises 12 residues. Trimming stripped 5 bases from V and 4 bases from J, with 9 bases between. This CDR3 reads CASSTQGYEQYF. The CDR3, as DNA: TGTGCCAGCAGCACACAGGGTTACGAGCAGTACTTC.